These T cell receptor beta chains were read from a single sample in a study of cytomegalovirus exposure and HLA in healthy donors. Method: immunoSEQ multiplex PCR; TCRdb's copy keeps in-frame clones and lacks some. The sample holds 70,000 to 80,000 clones, just under 80% seen once. Sequencing was carried out using PBMCs. These receptors originate from a middle-aged woman in good health and CMV-seropositive. The CDR3 runs from the conserved cysteine through the conserved F or W. Fields, in order: V gene, D gene, CDR3 protein. The D gene is left open where the match is weak.

TRBV28 NA CASRFLQGATNEKLFF
TRBV10-3 NA CAISGGGDTGELFF
TRBV7-9 NA CASSLAAIGDQETQYF
TRBV6-5 NA CASTRTAVTETQYF
TRBV28 TRBD1 CASRPGQGSHGYTF
TRBV18 TRBD1 CASSPGTGAPDTQYF
TRBV19 TRBD1 CASSGTGSYEQYF
TRBV5-8 NA CASSSGTLEAFF
TRBV2 NA CASKQDGGPYNEQFF
TRBV7-8 TRBD2 CASSLGRARGTGELFF
TRBV18 NA CASRPTGRNEKLFF
TRBV4-1 TRBD1 CASSHGQGTYEQYF
TRBV30 NA CAWRMQEPSNQPQHF
TRBV5-1 TRBD1 CASSTGQGAYEQYF
TRBV5-6 NA CASSLVATNEKLFF
TRBV2 TRBD2 CASSEPSGGTSEETQYF
TRBV6-5 NA CASSATDRTLYEQYF
TRBV30 NA CAWRDSRVNTEAFF
TRBV5-5 NA CASSPGVETQYF
TRBV6-6 NA CASSRGRGADTQYF
TRBV5-1 NA CASSLDGAGNTEAFF
TRBV13 NA CASRPRQNSPLHF
TRBV28 TRBD2 CASSSFSGDSSGANVLTF
TRBV27 TRBD2 CASSYRKWGGVAVEQYF
TRBV6-5 TRBD1 CASSYRDRGYGYTF
TRBV7-6 NA CASSSPRTGELFF
TRBV7-2 NA CASSHRDFTDTQYF
TRBV7-6 NA CASSLGGGANTEAFF
TRBV5-1 TRBD1 CASSSGQGGTGELFF
TRBV5-8 NA CASSFDSYGYTF
TRBV11-2 TRBD1 CASSHPRGQIGETQYF
TRBV18 NA CASSPESNQPQHF
TRBV27 NA CASSSRGGRIQPQHF
TRBV7-3 TRBD1 CASSPGQGNYGYTF
TRBV2 TRBD2 CASTSGSGEAFF
TRBV7-8 TRBD1 CASSRNRDRGESNLQPQHF
TRBV19 NA CASSIRWPTGENTIYF
TRBV5-1 NA CASSLEGEGNTIYF
TRBV5-1 NA CASSLEGSRNSGNTIYF
TRBV28 NA CASRTADNEKLFF